These T cell receptor beta chains were read from a single sample in a study of response to subunit inactivated influenza vaccine. Each CDR3 protein is one row after TCRdb ran MiXCR on the RT-PCR reads. The sample yields approximately 730,000 distinct CDR3 sequences, roughly 13% seen once. This sample comprised PBMCs from blood, obtained 14 to 15 days before vaccination. These receptors were taken from a man in his fifties or sixties who received an inactivated influenza vaccine. Both conserved end residues are part of each CDR3. Each record gives: J gene, V gene, D gene, clone size, CDR3 DNA, CDR3 protein. The D gene is left open where the match is weak. Expanded clones get a size class; other rows say once, few or many, or leave the size out.

TRBJ1-2 TRBV2 - - TGTGCCAGTTGGGGAGCGCAGGGAAGGGGAGATGGCTACACCTTC CASWGAQGRGDGYTF
TRBJ2-1 TRBV29-1 TRBD2 many TGCAGCTCTGGACTAGCGGGGGGGAGAGGTGAGCAGTTCTTC CSSGLAGGRGEQFF
TRBJ2-5 TRBV6-1 - - TGTGCCAGACCGACCGGGGGTCTGGAGACCCAGTACTTC CARPTGGLETQYF
TRBJ2-7 TRBV6-1 TRBD2 - TGTGCCAGCAGTGAAGCGCTTCGAGCGGGGGGGCGCGAGCAGTACTTC CASSEALRAGGREQYF
TRBJ1-3 TRBV5-1 TRBD1 - TGCGCCAGCAGCTTGGAGGCAGGGGGAGGAAACACCATATATTTT CASSLEAGGGNTIYF
TRBJ2-1 TRBV20-1 - few TGCAGTGCTAGTCGCGGGACCCATAACAATGAGCAGTTCTTC CSASRGTHNNEQFF
TRBJ2-1 TRBV5-1 - - TGCGCCAGCAGCTTGGAGGAGTGGGGCCCCTACAATGAGCAGTTCTTC CASSLEEWGPYNEQFF
TRBJ2-3 TRBV5-4 TRBD2 - TGTGCCAGCAGCTTGCAGGGACTAGCGGGGGCAGGGGATACGCAGTATTTT CASSLQGLAGAGDTQYF
TRBJ1-3 TRBV7-2 TRBD1 few TGTGCCAGCAGACGTGGGACAGGGGTTTTTGGAGGAAACACCATATATTTT CASRRGTGVFGGNTIYF
TRBJ2-1 TRBV5-1 TRBD1 few TGCGCCAGCAGGGACAGGGGGACGTGGAATGAGCAGTTCTTC CASRDRGTWNEQFF
TRBJ1-4 TRBV5-6 - many TGTGCCAGCAGCTTGGTCGGGAATGAAAAACTGTTTTTT CASSLVGNEKLFF
TRBJ2-5 TRBV18 - - TGTGCCAGCTCACCACCATGGATGGGCGTGGAGACCCAGTACTTC CASSPPWMGVETQYF
TRBJ1-1 TRBV2 - - TGTGCCAGCAGTGAAGGTCAGGGGCCGAGGCGGGCTGAAGCTTTCTTT CASSEGQGPRRAEAFF
TRBJ2-7 TRBV7-3 - - TGTGCCAGCAGCTTAAACGCAGGAAACTACGAGCAGTACTTC CASSLNAGNYEQYF
TRBJ2-2 TRBV19 - - TGTGCCAGTAGTATAGAGGTGAACACCGGGGAGCTGTTTTTT CASSIEVNTGELFF
TRBJ2-7 TRBV15 TRBD2 - TGTGCCACCAGCAGAGACAGCGGGGGTCGGCCCTACGAGCAGTACTTC CATSRDSGGRPYEQYF
TRBJ1-2 TRBV6-5 TRBD1 few TGTGCCAGCAGTTCGCGGACAGGGAAGGGCTACACCTTC CASSSRTGKGYTF
TRBJ2-6 TRBV10-3 - - TGTGCCATCAGTGATGGCCCGACGAGGTCTGGGGCCAACGTCCTGACTTTC CAISDGPTRSGANVLTF
TRBJ2-7 TRBV20-1 TRBD2 - TGCAGTGCTAGAGTAGGTAGCGGGGGCAACGAGCAGTACTTC CSARVGSGGNEQYF
TRBJ2-2 TRBV10-3 TRBD1 - TGTGCCACCGAGGCAACAGGGGGCGACACCGGGGAGCTGTTTTTT CATEATGGDTGELFF
TRBJ1-5 TRBV19 - - TGTGCCAGTAGTATCATTCAGTGGCCCCAGCATTTT CASSIIQWPQHF
TRBJ2-5 TRBV15 TRBD1 few TGTGCCACCAGCAGAGGTGCCGGGACAGAAGAGACCCAGTACTTC CATSRGAGTEETQYF
TRBJ2-2 TRBV20-1 - - TGCAGTGCTAGTCTTGCTAAGGGCACCGGGGAGCTGTTTTTT CSASLAKGTGELFF
TRBJ1-1 TRBV5-1 - - TGCGCCAGCAGCTTGGCAGAGTTAAGGACTGAAGCTTTCTTT CASSLAELRTEAFF
TRBJ1-1 TRBV7-2 TRBD1 - TGTGCCAGCAGCCTACAGGGGCTTATGAACACTGAAGCTTTCTTT CASSLQGLMNTEAFF
TRBJ2-7 TRBV11-2 TRBD2 many TGTGCCAGCAGCGGACTAGCGGGAACCTCCTACGAGCAGTACTTC CASSGLAGTSYEQYF
TRBJ1-2 TRBV15 - - TGTGCCACCAGTGCCGGGACTAACTATGGCTACACCTTC CATSAGTNYGYTF
TRBJ2-1 TRBV29-1 - few TGCAGCGTGGCCGAATGGGGGTCCCTTGGAAATGAGCAGTTCTTC CSVAEWGSLGNEQFF
TRBJ2-2 TRBV14 TRBD1 - TGTGCCAGCAGCCAAGCCCAGCAGGGGGTTTGGACCGGGGAGCTGTTTTTT CASSQAQQGVWTGELFF
TRBJ2-7 TRBV10-3 - few TGTGCCATCAGTGAAAACAGGATACCCAACTACGAGCAGTACTTC CAISENRIPNYEQYF
TRBJ2-3 TRBV7-2 - few TGTGCCAGCTCAGTCAGGCCTTCTGGCACAGATACGCAGTATTTT CASSVRPSGTDTQYF
TRBJ2-1 TRBV12-3/TRBV12-4 TRBD2 - TGTGCCCGCTGCACAGGAGGGTGGTCTAGCGGTCTAAACAATGAGCAGTTCTTC CARCTGGWSSGLNNEQFF
TRBJ2-3 TRBV6-5 - many TGTGCCAGCAGTTACCGCATGGTCACAGATACGCAGTATTTT CASSYRMVTDTQYF
TRBJ1-2 TRBV11-1 - - TGTGCCAGCAGCTTTTGGCCATCTTCCTTCCGACCCAACTATGGCTACACCTTC CASSFWPSSFRPNYGYTF
TRBJ1-5 TRBV12-3/TRBV12-4 - many TGTGCCAGCACTACCAACCGTTTTCAGCCCCAGCATTTT CASTTNRFQPQHF
TRBJ2-2 TRBV11-2 - - TGTGCCAGCAGCTTAGATAATCTAGGGCTTCTATCCGGGGAGCTGTTTTTT CASSLDNLGLLSGELFF
TRBJ2-1 TRBV20-1 TRBD2 few TGCAGTGCTAGAGACGCGGCGGGAGGTTCCGATGAGCAGTTCTTC CSARDAAGGSDEQFF
TRBJ1-4 TRBV3-1 - - TGTGCCAGCAGCCAATTTCAGGGCTCGCTGCGAGGTACTAATGAAAAACTGTTTTTT CASSQFQGSLRGTNEKLFF
TRBJ1-1 TRBV12-3/TRBV12-4 TRBD1 many TGTGCCAGCAGTTTGACAGGGCGGGTCGGGAACACTGAAGCTTTCTTT CASSLTGRVGNTEAFF
TRBJ1-4 TRBV25-1 TRBD1 few TGTGCCAGCAGTGAATATGGGACAGGGCCAGGGGAAAAACTGTTTTTT CASSEYGTGPGEKLFF
TRBJ2-7 TRBV15 - few TGTGCCACCAGCAGTGGCCCTGACGAGCAGTACTTC CATSSGPDEQYF
TRBJ2-2 TRBV28 - many TGTGCCAGCAGTTTTTATACCGGGGAGCTGTTTTTT CASSFYTGELFF
TRBJ2-2 TRBV7-9 TRBD1 - TGTGCCAGCAGCACCGGACAGGGGGCTCGGACCGGGGAGCTGTTTTTT CASSTGQGARTGELFF
TRBJ2-2 TRBV5-6 TRBD1 - TGTGCCAGCAGCGACAGGGGGTTCCCTGCCGGGGAGCTGTTTTTT CASSDRGFPAGELFF
TRBJ2-7 TRBV18 TRBD2 few TGTGCCAGCTCACGAGGACTAGCGGGAGACAGCGAGCAGTACTTC CASSRGLAGDSEQYF
TRBJ2-2 TRBV11-2 - many TGTGCCATAACTCGGGCTGGGGAGCTGTTTTTT CAITRAGELFF